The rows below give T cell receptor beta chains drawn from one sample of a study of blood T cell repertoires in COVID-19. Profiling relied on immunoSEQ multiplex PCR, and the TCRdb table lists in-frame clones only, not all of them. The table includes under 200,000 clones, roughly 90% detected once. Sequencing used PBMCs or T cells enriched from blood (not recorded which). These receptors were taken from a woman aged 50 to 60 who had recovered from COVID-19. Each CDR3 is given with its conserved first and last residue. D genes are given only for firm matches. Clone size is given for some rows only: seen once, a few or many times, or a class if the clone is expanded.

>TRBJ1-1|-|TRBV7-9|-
CASSRSETVNTEAFF
TGTGCCAGCAGTCGGAGCGAGACAGTGAACACTGAAGCTTTCTTT
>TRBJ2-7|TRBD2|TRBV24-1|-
CATSDRTSGSYEQYF
TGTGCCACCAGTGATCGGACTAGCGGGAGCTACGAGCAGTACTTC
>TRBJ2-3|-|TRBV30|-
CAWSLLSTSSQYF
TGTGCCTGGAGTCTTCTTAGTACGTCTTCGCAGTATTTT
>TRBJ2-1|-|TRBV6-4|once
CASSDGPNEQFF
TGTGCCAGCAGTGACGGGCCGAATGAGCAGTTCTTC
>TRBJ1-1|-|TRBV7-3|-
CASSPGADTEAFF
TGTGCCAGCAGCCCAGGGGCGGACACTGAAGCTTTCTTT
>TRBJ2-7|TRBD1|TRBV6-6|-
CASSPDLGQGSSYEQYF
TGTGCCAGCAGTCCCGATCTAGGACAGGGCAGCTCCTACGAGCAGTACTTC
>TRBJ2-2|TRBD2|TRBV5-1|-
CASSLALAGLGGELFF
TGCGCCAGCAGCTTGGCCCTAGCGGGGTTAGGCGGGGAGCTGTTTTTT
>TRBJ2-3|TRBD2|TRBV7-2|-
CASSSYGTSGPTDTQYF
TGTGCCAGCAGCTCTTACGGGACTAGCGGACCCACAGATACGCAGTATTTT
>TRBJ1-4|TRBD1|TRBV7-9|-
CASSPAGTGNEKLFF
TGTGCCAGCAGCCCAGCGGGGACAGGGAATGAAAAACTGTTTTTT
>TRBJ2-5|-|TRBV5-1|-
CASSLVQGGQETQYF
TGCGCCAGCAGCTTGGTTCAGGGTGGGCAAGAGACCCAGTACTTC
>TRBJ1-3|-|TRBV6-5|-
CATHRPGSSGNTIYF
TGTGCCACCCACAGGCCTGGCTCCTCTGGAAACACCATATATTTT
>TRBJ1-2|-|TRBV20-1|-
CSAKDYRGYTF
TGCAGTGCTAAGGACTACCGCGGCTACACCTTC
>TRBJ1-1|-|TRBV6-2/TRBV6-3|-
CASSYPPPRPEAFF
TGTGCCAGCAGTTACCCCCCACCGAGGCCTGAAGCTTTCTTT
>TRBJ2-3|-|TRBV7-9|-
CASSLGSTSSTDTQYF
TGTGCCAGCAGCTTAGGATCTACTTCTAGCACAGATACGCAGTATTTT
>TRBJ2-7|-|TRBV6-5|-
CASSYSRGFEQYF
TGTGCCAGCAGTTACTCAAGGGGGTTCGAGCAGTACTTC
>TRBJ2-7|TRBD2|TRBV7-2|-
CASSGGGLAAYEQYF
TGTGCCAGCAGCGGGGGGGGACTAGCGGCCTACGAGCAGTACTTC
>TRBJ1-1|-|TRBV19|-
CASKTGRGIVNTEAFF
TGTGCCAGTAAAACGGGGAGGGGTATAGTGAACACTGAAGCTTTCTTT
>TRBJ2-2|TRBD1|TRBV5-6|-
CASGTGLFGELFF
TGTGCCAGCGGGACAGGGTTATTCGGGGAGCTGTTTTTT
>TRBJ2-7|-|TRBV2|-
CASRTGQNGYEQYF
TGTGCCAGCAGGACAGGTCAGAATGGCTACGAGCAGTACTTC
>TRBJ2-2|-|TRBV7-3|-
CASSFGGVAGELFF
TGTGCCAGCAGCTTCGGAGGGGTGGCCGGGGAGCTGTTTTTT
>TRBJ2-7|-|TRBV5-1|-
CASSLAGDLYEQYF
TGCGCCAGCAGCTTGGCGGGGGATCTCTACGAGCAGTACTTC
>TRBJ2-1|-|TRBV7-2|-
CASSQGFNEQFF
TGTGCCAGCAGCCAGGGGTTCAATGAGCAGTTCTTC
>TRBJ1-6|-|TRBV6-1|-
CASSELGGPNSPLHF
TGTGCCAGCAGTGAGCTCGGGGGGCCGAATTCACCCCTCCACTTT
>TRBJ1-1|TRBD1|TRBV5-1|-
CASSSGTGPTEAFF
TGCGCCAGCAGCTCCGGGACAGGCCCCACTGAAGCTTTCTTT
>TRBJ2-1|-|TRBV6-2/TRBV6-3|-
CASSLQDEQFF
TGTGCCAGCAGCCTCCAGGATGAGCAGTTCTTC
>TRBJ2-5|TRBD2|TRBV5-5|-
CASSPGRLAGAKETQYF
TGTGCCAGCAGCCCTGGGCGACTAGCGGGGGCCAAAGAGACCCAGTACTTC
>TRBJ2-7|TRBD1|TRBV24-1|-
CATSDRGTESSYEQYF
TGTGCCACCAGTGACCGTGGGACAGAAAGTTCCTACGAGCAGTACTTC
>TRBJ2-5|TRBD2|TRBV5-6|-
CASSLRAGGYQETQYF
TGTGCCAGCAGCTTGCGGGCGGGGGGGTACCAAGAGACCCAGTACTTC
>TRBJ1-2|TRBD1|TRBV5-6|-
CASSLYETGANYGYTF
TGTGCCAGCAGCTTGTATGAGACAGGGGCTAACTATGGCTACACCTTC